The clone carrying this T cell receptor beta chain has a count of ten or more. Antigen: not known. This entry comes from a study of T cells in Graves' hyperthyroidism and ophthalmopathy. Study at large: Prior to any treatment, at the point of initial diagnosis, peripheral blood was collected.

The germline gives CDR1 SGHAT, CDR2 FQNNGV. The CDR3 sequence is 17 residues long. V lost 6 bases and J lost 6, with 23 bases in between. Amplification of TCR beta CDR3 regions was performed using RNA transcripts as template. HTBI primers were employed in a first-round RT-PCR of the TCR CDR3. A single record per CDR3 protein comes from TCRdb applying MiXCR to the multiplex PCR reads. The data contain a few hundred thousand distinct CDR3 sequences, under 15% of them singletons. Whole-study results and caveats: Within blood appeared most thyroid clonotypes that had expanded above 0.001.

The sample taken for sequencing was blood. This receptor was identified in a woman aged 30 to 39 with Graves' hyperthyroidism. The chain links TRBV11-2 to TRBJ2-2, with a weak D call TRBD2 (5 bases). This CDR3 is CASSPRPGRGYSGELFF. As DNA, the CDR3 is TGTGCCAGCAGTCCACGACCGGGCCGGGGATACTCCGGGGAGCTGTTTTTT. Using reference TRBV11-2 and TRBJ2-2 for the parts outside the CDR3, the full variable domain is EAGVAQSPRYKIIEKRQSVAFWCNPISGHATLYWYQQILGQGPKLLIQFQNNGVVDDSQLPKDRFSAERLKGVDSTLKIQPAKLEDSAVYLCASSPRPGRGYSGELFFGEGSRLTVL.